The T cell receptor (beta chain) described here comes from a study of CD8+CD57+ T cells in acquired aplastic anemia. The V gene's germline CDR1 is ENHRY and CDR2 SYGVKD. Trimming shortened V by 8 bases and J by 2 bases, and 11 bases separated the two germline ends. There are 13 residues in the CDR3. TCR beta VDJ and CDR3 profiles were obtained from a genomic DNA template. TCRdb fed the reads into MiXCR, producing one record per CDR3 protein. The table records hundreds of thousands of distinct CDR3 sequences, about a third of them present only once. This clonotype has ten or more counts. Those patients picked for sequencing had displayed CD8+CD57+ cell expansion on flow cytometry. Therapy had not been given to patients before blood sampling.

The clonotype originates from a human donor with aplastic anemia. The sequenced material came from sorted CD4+, CD8+, or CD8+CD57+ T cells (not recorded which) from PBMCs. J is TRBJ2-3 and V is TRBV10-3; D unresolved. CDR3: CAIETGTTDTQYF. The CDR3 nucleotides read TGTGCCATCGAAACCGGAACCACAGATACGCAGTATTTT.